The 13 T cell receptor beta chains presented below share a single source sample, sequenced in a study of blood T cell repertoires in COVID-19. Profiled with immunoSEQ multiplex PCR; TCRdb holds only in-frame clones, not every one. The data contain tens of thousands of clones, around 88% of them singletons. The specimen was peripheral blood. Every receptor here comes from a woman in her 70s with active COVID-19.

The chain is built from TRBV5-4 and TRBJ2-5; D remains ambiguous. Trimming shortened V by 4 bases and J by 2 bases, and 3 bases separated the two germline ends. This CDR3 comprises 11 residues. Germline-derived CDR1 and CDR2 are SGHNT and YYREEE (reference sequence). In DNA form, the CDR3 reads TGTGCCAGCAGCCAACAAGAGACCCAGTACTTC. Amino acids: CASSQQETQYF.

The rearrangement links TRBV5-4 to TRBJ2-3; TRBD1 matches 12 bases. This CDR3 comprises 17 residues. Trimming took 4 bases from V and 1 from J; bases not matched to a gene: 7. CDR1 is SGHNT, CDR2 YYREEE, per germline (reference sequence). CDR3 bases: TGTGCCAGCAGCGGCGGGACAGGGGGCGCTGGCACAGATACGCAGTATTTT. Translation: CASSGGTGGAGTDTQYF.

The chain has TRBV29-1 and TRBJ1-1; 8 bases agree with TRBD1. With 5 bases clipped from V and 4 bases from J, the junction kept 12 bases outside the gene matches. There are 15 residues in the CDR3. CDR1 and CDR2 from the germline V gene are SQVTM and ANQGSEA. The CDR3 loop reads CSVNKGQGGFTEAFF. DNA of the CDR3: TGCAGCGTTAATAAAGGACAGGGAGGTTTCACTGAAGCTTTCTTT.

CDR3 DNA sequence: TGTGCCAGCAGCCCGCTCTCACTTGCTCCGGGCTATGGCTACACCTTC. This translates into CASSPLSLAPGYGYTF. The chain joins TRBV5-6 to TRBJ1-2; D call uncertain. This CDR3 is built from 16 residues. Trimming took off 4 bases at V and 4 bases at J, with 20 bases between the two ends. Germline CDR1 SGHDT, CDR2 YYEEEE.

This rearrangement joins TRBV28 to TRBJ1-1; no definite D call. There are 13 residues in the CDR3. Trimming stripped 1 base from V and 1 base from J, with 4 bases between. CDR1 is MDHEN, CDR2 SYDVKM, per germline. The CDR3 sequence: CASSLSGNTEAFF. Here the CDR3 DNA reads TGTGCCAGCAGTTTATCAGGGAACACTGAAGCTTTCTTT.

This rearrangement joins TRBV30 to TRBJ2-3; a possible D gene is TRBD2 (6 bases). This CDR3 is built from 14 residues. The V gene lost 5 bases and the J gene lost 1 base, with 13 bases spanning the gap. CDR1 is GTSNPN, CDR2 SVGIG, per germline (reference sequence). CDR3 loop: CAWGGDFRTDTQYF. The DNA for the CDR3 is TGTGCCTGGGGTGGGGACTTCCGCACAGATACGCAGTATTTT.

V usage is TRBV15 and J usage is TRBJ1-1; maybe TRBD1 (5 bases). Germline V CDR1 and CDR2: LNHNV, YYDKDF (reference sequence). The CDR3 is 14 amino acids. V lost 3 bases, J lost 0 bases, and 8 bases lay in between. This chain's CDR3 is CATSRTDMNTEAFF. CDR3 in DNA: TGTGCCACCAGCAGGACAGATATGAACACTGAAGCTTTCTTT.

V usage is TRBV6-5 and J usage is TRBJ1-1; TRBD1 matches at 10 bases. Unmatched junction bases numbered 5, after V lost 8 bases and J lost 5 bases. The CDR3 sequence is 13 residues long. Germline CDR1 and CDR2: MNHEY and SVGAGI. The CDR3 loop reads CASLGQGWTEAFF. In DNA, the CDR3 is TGTGCCAGCCTGGGACAGGGGTGGACTGAAGCTTTCTTT.

This rearrangement joins TRBV28 to TRBJ1-3; no clear D. The CDR3 totals 14 residues. Germline CDR1 is MDHEN and CDR2 is SYDVKM. Trimming took off 5 bases at V and 4 bases at J, with 12 bases between the two ends. In nucleotides, the CDR3 is TGTGCCAGCAGTCCCCCTACGGGAGGAAACACCATATATTTT. It encodes CASSPPTGGNTIYF.

This chain connects TRBV18 to TRBJ2-3; 8 bases fit TRBD2. The CDR3 has 16 residues. The germline V gene has CDR1 KGHSH and CDR2 LQKENI. Losses at the gene ends were 2 bases for V and 0 bases for J; bases not matched to a gene: 4. The CDR3 here is CASSPAGGESTDTQYF. The CDR3 nucleotides read TGTGCCAGCTCACCAGCCGGGGGGGAAAGCACAGATACGCAGTATTTT.

The rearrangement links TRBV7-9 to TRBJ2-2; 9 nucleotides align to TRBD1. The germline CDR1 and CDR2 sequences are SEHNR and FQNEAQ (reference sequence). This CDR3 contains 17 residues. V lost 4 bases, J lost 5 bases, and 11 bases stayed unmatched. DNA for the CDR3: TGTGCCAGCAGCTCACCACGGACAGGGGTAGGGACCGGGGAGCTGTTTTTT. It translates to CASSSPRTGVGTGELFF. Together with reference TRBV7-9 and TRBJ2-2, the CDR3 gives the full variable domain: DTGVSQNPRHKITKRGQNVTFRCDPISEHNRLYWYRQTLGQGPEFLTYFQNEAQLEKSRLLSDRFSAERPKGSFSTLEIQRTEQGDSAMYLCASSSPRTGVGTGELFFGEGSRLTVL.

This clone is a singleton in its sample. This rearrangement joins TRBV5-1 to TRBJ2-5, with 7 positions matching TRBD2. The V and J ends lost 7 bases and 2 bases, in that order; junction bases with no gene match: 14. Germline loops: CDR1 SGHRS, CDR2 YFSETQ. This CDR3 contains 16 residues. In nucleotides, the CDR3 is TGCGCCAGCCGGAAGCAGCGGGGAATTGAACAAGAGACCCAGTACTTC. Its translation is CASRKQRGIEQETQYF.

This clone was observed once. CDR3 sequence reads: CASSYPPGTGGGYTF. CDR3 coding DNA: TGTGCCAGCAGCTACCCCCCCGGGACAGGGGGTGGCTACACCTTC. The gene calls are TRBV5-4 and TRBJ1-2; TRBD1 matches 11 bases. The CDR3 has 15 amino acids. Looked up from germline, CDR1 is SGHNT and CDR2 is YYREEE (reference sequence). Trimming at V came to 3 bases and at J to 7 bases, leaving 8 bases not matched to a gene.